The TCR beta chain under discussion was sequenced for a study of T-cell memory formation after mild COVID-19. Comments on this clonotype: As yet, its antigen is unknown.

Study outcomes and limitations: Memory sampled before infection contained some responding clones, suggesting cross-reactive memory joined. Whereas later expanders leaned CD4+, clones contracting day 15 to 85 showed a balanced CD4/CD8 makeup.

This CDR3 has 13 residues. V dropped 7 bases and J dropped 5 bases, with 12 bases sitting between them. CDR1 and CDR2 (germline): SNHLY, FYNNEI. Barcoded TCR alpha and TCR beta cDNA libraries with UMIs came from 5'RACE using constant-segment primers. Using its own MiXCR run on the 5' RACE reads, TCRdb lists one record per CDR3 protein. The sample yields hundreds of thousands of distinct CDR3 sequences, around 17% seen once. This receptor was identified in a man aged 18 to 29 who had mild COVID-19 (a few samples of this study predate the infection). Cell type and time point are not known. This chain joins TRBV2 and TRBJ2-1; TRBD1 might be the D (6 bases). The sample was PBMCs or a T cell subset sorted from them (not recorded which). The CDR3 sequence is CASNRDSNNEQFF. In DNA, the CDR3 is TGTGCCAGCAACAGGGATTCGAACAATGAGCAGTTCTTC.